The source of this T cell receptor beta chain is a study of shared clonotypes between healthy human individuals. DNA at 200 ng, some 31,000 T cell genomes, went into sorted-subset replicate PCRs. Libraries were prepared by immunoSEQ multiplex PCR; TCRdb keeps only in-frame clonotypes and omits some of them. The table shows approximately 2.3 million clones, with over 90% occurring only once. Germline CDR1 and CDR2: SGHRS and YFSETQ. The V end lost 2 bases, the J end lost 1 base, and 14 bases lay between the germline ends. The CDR3 consists of 16 residues. On this clone itself: Its antigen is unidentified.

Regarding the study as a whole: The genetic and exposure-history diversity represented was limited by few donors.

The sample was naive CD4+ T cells from PBMCs. As for subset: CD45RA+ positively selected. The J gene is TRBJ2-3, the V gene TRBV5-1, with unresolved D. The sequence was obtained from a man between 18 and 35 years old in good health. Some clones in this sample may be carry-over from other donors' samples. The CDR3 reads CASSLIRAQGTDTQYF. The CDR3 DNA is TGCGCCAGCAGCTTAATACGAGCCCAGGGCACAGATACGCAGTATTTT.